These T cell receptor beta chains were read from a single sample in a study of blood T cell repertoires in COVID-19. The data were produced by immunoSEQ multiplex PCR, yet TCRdb's version contains in-frame clones alone and is incomplete. This table has roughly 410,000 clones, 70% to 90% appearing once. The sample comprised peripheral blood. Receptors originate from a man aged 35 to 55 with acute or convalescent COVID-19. Both conserved end residues are trimmed from each CDR3. Fields, in order: V gene, CDR3 protein.

TRBV7-8 ASSLSGTSYEQY
TRBV27 ASSLTGSRRNQPQH
TRBV6-5 ASSSQGIGDTGELF
TRBV28 ASSLFVQGEAF
TRBV2 ASSEPGNSPLH
TRBV7-3 ASSLRQANTGELF
TRBV5-4 ASSLGSGSHYEQY
TRBV27 ASSISGTEAF
TRBV19 ASISREAGQLGYT
TRBV19 AGLTSGRENTGELF
TRBV7-9 ASSLGQGFTYFNEQF
TRBV28 ASSSTLNQPQH
TRBV18 ASSPGTSYNEQF